The sequence of this TCR beta chain was determined in a study of T cell changes during pregnancy in multiple sclerosis. In its sample, this clone was seen once. Sequencing was performed with immunoSEQ multiplex PCR; in TCRdb, only in-frame clones are kept and a portion is missing. The repertoire holds about 34,000 clones, just over 90% seen once, with 4% to 5% in the top ten. This clonotype was sampled from a female donor in good health, enrolled as a control in a pregnancy study. Sequenced material: peripheral blood, taken in the second trimester of pregnancy.

The CDR3 loop is CASSPQGQEPIAATF. The DNA for the CDR3 is TGTGCCAGCAGCCCCCAGGGACAGGAGCCGATTGCGGCCACCTTC. J is TRBJ1-2 and V is TRBV9, with 8 positions matching TRBD1. Per germline, CDR1 SGDLS and CDR2 YYNGEE. Germline trimming cut 4 bases from V and 13 bases from J; bases unmatched to any gene: 18. The CDR3 loop spans 15 amino acids.